The clone carrying this T cell receptor (beta chain) occurred many times. Its antigen is not known. This entry is derived from a study of early T cells in non-severe SARS-CoV-2 infection. In the study overall: Chains from this unsorted whole-blood bulk RNA could not be paired. Study conclusions and caveats: Reliance on VDJdb matching favored anti-spike CD8 responses; private and CD4 specificities were missed.

The CDR3 runs to 14 residues. V shed 11 bases and J shed 0 bases, with 15 bases lying between them. CDR1 and CDR2 from the germline V gene are SEHNR and FQNEAQ (reference sequence). The library protocol tagged individual cDNA molecules with unique molecular identifiers. TCRdb re-derived calls from the 5' RACE reads in MiXCR, one entry per CDR3 protein. The profile shows over 30,000 distinct CDR3 sequences, more than 4% of them singletons. This TCR was recovered from an adult who was a healthcare worker with PCR-confirmed SARS-CoV-2 infection or an uninfected control (not recorded which). The sequenced sample consisted of whole blood. The genes are TRBV7-9 and TRBJ2-3; D is perhaps TRBD1 (6 bases). The CDR3 DNA follows: TGTGCCCACCATTTGGACAGCAGCACAGATACGCAGTATTTT. It is translated as CAHHLDSSTDTQYF.